This T cell receptor beta chain was identified during a study of Ad26.COV2.S vaccination and SARS-CoV-2 variants. Treatment meaning: around 19 received Ad26.COV2.S at low or high dose, single or two shots; 5 received placebo; per-sample allocation not given. The samples were gathered on day 63 after the first injection of vaccine or placebo. Points on this clone: Its antigen is undetermined.

Findings of the study overall: Total T cell responses were possibly underestimated by TCR breadth and depth analyses.

CDR3 length: 15 amino acids. V dropped 4 bases and J dropped 1 base, with 11 bases sitting between them. CDR1 is MNHEY and CDR2 is SVGAGI in the germline V gene. TCRdb's table, derived via immunoSEQ multiplex PCR, lists solely in-frame clones and lacks some. The sample carries about 680,000 clones, 70% to 90% recorded once. This sample comprised peripheral blood, obtained in a trial of Ad26.COV2.S vaccine versus placebo. V and J are TRBV6-5 and TRBJ1-5; D possibly corresponds to TRBD1 (6 bases). The source of this sequence is a person between 18 and 65 years old who received the Ad26.COV2.S COVID-19 vaccine or a placebo. The CDR3 coding sequence is TGTGCCAGCAGTTTATCAGGGGTGAGCAATCAGCCCCAGCATTTT. This codes for CASSLSGVSNQPQHF.